One sample yielded the 29 T cell receptor beta chains listed below, sequenced in a study of spatial heterogeneity in lung cancer. The time point here: blood at routine non-recurrence follow-up after resection. TCRdb passed the 5' RACE reads through MiXCR, listing each CDR3 protein once. This table has 110,000 or so distinct CDR3 sequences, approximately 11% appearing once. The sample in question was PBMCs, obtained at follow-up. The receptors here all came from a female donor with early-stage non-small cell lung cancer.

The rearrangement joins TRBV7-9 to TRBJ1-1; D not resolved. V lost 7 bases and J lost 4, with 7 bases in between. Per the germline V gene, CDR1 is SEHNR and CDR2 is FQNEAQ (reference sequence). This CDR3 spans 11 amino acids. CDR3 residues: CASTLGTEAFF. CDR3 coding DNA: TGTGCCAGCACCCTCGGCACTGAAGCTTTCTTT.

This clonotype was observed a few times. The chain joins TRBV29-1 to TRBJ1-1; D might be TRBD1 (5 bases). V was shortened by 1 base and J by 6 bases, with 15 bases between the two germline ends. The CDR3 extends over 14 amino acids. From germline, CDR1 is SQVTM and CDR2 ANQGSEA. Here the CDR3 DNA reads TGCAGCGTTGAAGGGGGATCCATAGGGGCTGAAGCTTTCTTT. Translated, it gives CSVEGGSIGAEAFF.

The sample holds many counts of this clonotype. CDR3 amino acids: CASRPLGGNNEQFF. In nucleotides, the CDR3 is TGTGCCAGTAGACCCCTGGGGGGGAACAATGAGCAGTTCTTC. The chain carries TRBV19 and TRBJ2-1; 7 positions agree with TRBD2. This CDR3 has 14 residues. CDR1 is LNHDA and CDR2 is SQIVND in the germline V gene (reference sequence). The V gene end was trimmed by 6 bases and the J gene end by 5 bases; junction bases not matched to a gene: 7. The whole variable domain, filled in from reference TRBV19 and TRBJ2-1, reads DGGITQSPKYLFRKEGQNVTLSCEQNLNHDAMYWYRQDPGQGLRLIYYSQIVNDFQKGDIAEGYSVSREKKESFPLTVTSAQKNPTAFYLCASRPLGGNNEQFFGPGTRLTVL.

The sample holds a few counts of this clonotype. The genes are TRBV28 and TRBJ1-1, with no clear D. CDR1 is MDHEN, CDR2 SYDVKM, per germline. The CDR3 sequence is 12 residues long. With 5 bases removed from V and 10 bases from J, the gap between germline ends came to 14 bases. The CDR3 protein is CASSTTGIGAFF. The DNA of the CDR3 is TGTGCCAGCAGTACAACCGGGATCGGAGCTTTCTTT.

This clonotype was found a few times. The rearrangement links TRBV7-8 to TRBJ2-2; D possibly uses TRBD1 or TRBD2 (5 bases each). V was pared by 2 bases and J by 4 bases, with 8 bases between. CDR1 SGHVS and CDR2 FQNEAQ come from the germline V gene. The length of the CDR3 is 14 residues. CDR3 loop: CASSLPGPTGELFF. In nucleotides, the CDR3 is TGTGCCAGCAGCTTACCGGGGCCCACCGGGGAGCTGTTTTTT.

The chain recombines TRBV19 with TRBJ2-1; D is possibly TRBD1 (5 bases). CDR3 length: 14 residues. Trimming shortened V by 7 bases and J by 0 bases, and 10 bases separated the two germline ends. Germline loops: CDR1 LNHDA, CDR2 SQIVND (reference sequence). The CDR3 DNA sequence: TGTGCCAGTAAGGGTCAGGGCTCCTACAATGAGCAGTTCTTC. This translates into CASKGQGSYNEQFF.

The chain couples TRBV7-2 to TRBJ2-7, with 7 bases identical to TRBD1. Germline V gives CDR1 SGHTA, CDR2 FQGNSA. V lost 3 bases and J lost 6; bases outside the gene matches: 5. The length of the CDR3 is 13 residues. In DNA form, the CDR3 reads TGTGCCAGCAGCTTGAGACAGGGCCGCGAGCAGTACGTC. Protein sequence: CASSLRQGREQYV.

This clonotype has a count of ten or more. This sequence joins TRBV27 and TRBJ2-5; D gene unclear. CDR1 and CDR2 (germline): MNHEY, SMNVEV (reference sequence). The CDR3 loop spans 12 amino acids. V was shortened by 7 bases and J by 5 bases, with 11 bases between the two germline ends. The CDR3 is CASTYRAETQYF. CDR3 nucleotides: TGTGCCAGCACTTATCGGGCGGAGACCCAGTACTTC.

The chain carries TRBV25-1 and TRBJ1-4, with D perhaps TRBD1 (5 bases). Germline CDR1 and CDR2: MGHDK and SYGVNS. The CDR3 consists of 14 residues. Trimming took off 6 bases at V and 9 bases at J, with 17 bases between the two ends. The chain's CDR3 is CASRGRGLPQKLFF. As DNA, the CDR3 is TGTGCCAGCAGGGGACGTGGACTGCCGCAAAAACTGTTTTTT.

This clonotype was detected a few times. The CDR3 sequence is CAGRVLAGDQETQYF. CDR3 nucleotide sequence: TGTGCCGGAAGGGTGTTAGCGGGGGACCAAGAGACCCAGTACTTC. The chain recombines TRBV7-9 with TRBJ2-5, with 9 bases aligning to TRBD2. The CDR3 is made up of 15 amino acids. Per the germline V gene, CDR1 is SEHNR and CDR2 is FQNEAQ (reference sequence). J gave up 0 bases and V 11 bases, and 10 bases lay outside the gene matches. Looking up the rest from reference TRBV7-9 and TRBJ2-5 gives the full variable domain: DTGVSQNPRHKITKRGQNVTFRCDPISEHNRLYWYRQTLGQGPEFLTYFQNEAQLEKSRLLSDRFSAERPKGSFSTLEIQRTEQGDSAMYLCAGRVLAGDQETQYFGPGTRLLVL.

The chain combines TRBV7-2 with TRBJ1-3; D is undetermined. Germline V gives CDR1 SGHTA, CDR2 FQGNSA. This CDR3 is 16 amino acids long. V was shortened by 0 bases and J by 0 bases, with 9 bases between the two germline ends. For the CDR3, the DNA is TGTGCCAGCAGCTTAGCGGGGAGGTCCTCTGGAAACACCATATATTTT. This translates into CASSLAGRSSGNTIYF. The variable domain in full, with the rest retrieved from reference TRBV7-2 and TRBJ1-3, is GAGVSQSPSNKVTEKGKDVELRCDPISGHTALYWYRQSLGQGLEFLIYFQGNSAPDKSGLPSDRFSAERTGGSVSTLTIQRTQQEDSAVYLCASSLAGRSSGNTIYFGEGSWLTVV.

V and J are TRBV6-6 and TRBJ2-7, with a weak D call TRBD2 (5 bases). There are 14 residues in the CDR3. The germline V gene has CDR1 MNHNY and CDR2 SVGAGI (reference sequence). V was pared by 4 bases and J by 3 bases, with 13 bases between. This CDR3 reads CASSFTDSNYEQYF. The CDR3 DNA follows: TGTGCCAGCAGTTTCACGGACTCAAACTACGAGCAGTACTTC.

The rearrangement joins TRBV7-2 to TRBJ1-1; TRBD1 matches at 7 bases. Germline values: CDR1 SGHTA, CDR2 FQGNSA. V lost 5 bases to trimming and J lost 2 bases; unmatched junction nucleotides: 11. The CDR3 sequence is 16 residues long. This CDR3 reads CASSVLIGTVNTEAFF. In DNA, the CDR3 is TGTGCCAGCAGCGTATTGATAGGGACAGTTAACACTGAAGCTTTCTTT.

This clonotype has more than one count but fewer than ten. The rearrangement links TRBV21-1 to TRBJ2-2; the table names TRBD1, a call not compared with the DNA. TRBV21-1 is deemed a pseudogene. This CDR3 spans 17 amino acids. CDR3 sequence reads: CASSKGPGHKNTGELFF. CDR3 sequence (DNA): TGTGCCAGCAGCAAAGGACCTGGACATAAGAACACCGGGGAGCTGTTTTTT.

This clonotype was detected ten times or more. The chain has TRBV29-1 and TRBJ1-4; the match to TRBD1 covers 10 bases. The CDR3 totals 14 residues. V was pared by 5 bases and J by 8 bases, with 8 bases of the junction left unmatched. Germline assignment: CDR1 SQVTM and CDR2 ANQGSEA. The CDR3 DNA follows: TGCAGCGTTAACCCCGGGACAGGGGCCGAAAAACTGTTTTTT. It is translated as CSVNPGTGAEKLFF.

This clonotype was found a few times. This sequence joins TRBV28 and TRBJ2-7; D unclear. The germline V and J ends were trimmed by 3 bases and 3 bases, with 9 bases remaining between them. The CDR3 has 13 residues. Germline V gives CDR1 MDHEN, CDR2 SYDVKM. This chain's CDR3 is CASSFPHNYEQYF. Written as DNA, the CDR3 is TGTGCCAGCAGTTTCCCCCACAACTACGAGCAGTACTTC.

The V call is TRBV20-1, the J call TRBJ2-1; TRBD2 aligns across 8 bases. V lost 6 bases and J lost 3; bases outside the gene matches: 4. This CDR3 region has 13 residues. The germline V gene encodes CDR1 DFQATT and CDR2 SNEGSKA (reference sequence). In nucleotides, the CDR3 is TGCAGTGCACCTAGCGGGTTCTACAATGAGCAGTTCTTC. It yields the protein CSAPSGFYNEQFF.

V usage is TRBV5-1 and J usage is TRBJ2-6, with TRBD1 as a possible D gene (6 bases). Trimming cost V 5 bases and J 0 bases, with 9 bases left between them. This CDR3 region has 15 residues. Germline V gene sequence: CDR1 SGHRS, CDR2 YFSETQ. CDR3 residues: CASSGQFSGANVLTF. In nucleotides, the CDR3 is TGCGCCAGCAGTGGACAGTTCTCTGGGGCCAACGTCCTGACTTTC. The full variable domain, rest sourced from reference TRBV5-1 and TRBJ2-6, is KAGVTQTPRYLIKTRGQQVTLSCSPISGHRSVSWYQQTPGQGLQFLFEYFSETQRNKGNFPGRFSGRQFSNSRSEMNVSTLELGDSALYLCASSGQFSGANVLTFGAGSRLTVL.

DNA for the CDR3: TGTGCCAGCAGTTTACGGGGGTACGAGCAGTACGTC. This gives the protein CASSLRGYEQYV. The chain uses TRBV6-2 or TRBV6-3 and TRBJ2-7, with D possibly matching TRBD2 (6 bases). Germline assignment: CDR1 MNHEY and CDR2 SVGEGT. Trimming took off 4 bases at V and 4 bases at J, with 8 bases between the two ends. This CDR3 is 12 amino acids long.

CDR3 bases: TGTGCCAGCAGCGTAGATGGCGGCAGCAATCAGCCCCAGCATTTT. As protein: CASSVDGGSNQPQHF. This chain links TRBV9 with TRBJ1-5; D unresolved. The V gene's germline CDR1 is SGDLS and CDR2 YYNGEE. This CDR3 is 15 amino acids long. V dropped 0 bases and J dropped 1 base, with 8 bases sitting between them.

The chain carries TRBV3-1 and TRBJ2-3; D not resolved. Germline CDR1 reads LGHDT; CDR2 reads YNNKEL (reference sequence). CDR3 length equals 15 residues. V lost 1 base and J lost 1, with 9 bases in between. The CDR3 DNA reads TGTGCCAGCAGCCAAGGACCTCGCGGCACAGATACGCAGTATTTT. It is translated as CASSQGPRGTDTQYF.

This clonotype was detected only a few times. This chain uses TRBV5-1 with TRBJ2-1; 10 nucleotides agree with TRBD2. CDR1 and CDR2 from the germline V gene are SGHRS and YFSETQ. The junction had 11 bases not matched to a gene; V was cut back by 5 bases and J by 9 bases. There are 15 residues in the CDR3. For the CDR3, the DNA is TGCGCCAGCAGATACATAGCGGGAGGAGCGGGTGAGCAGTTCTTC. It yields the protein CASRYIAGGAGEQFF.

This CDR3 reads CASRLAGVSYEQYF. CDR3 sequence (DNA): TGTGCCAGCAGACTAGCGGGAGTATCCTACGAGCAGTACTTC. The V gene is TRBV28, the J gene TRBJ2-7, with 11 positions matching TRBD2. Unmatched junction bases numbered 2, after V lost 6 bases and J lost 1 base. The germline V gene has CDR1 MDHEN and CDR2 SYDVKM. CDR3 length: 14 amino acids.

CDR3 DNA: TGTGCCTCATCGACTGGCCAAGAGACCCAGTACTTC. This encodes CASSTGQETQYF. The V gene is TRBV10-3, the J gene TRBJ2-5; D is unclear. CDR1 and CDR2 from the germline V gene are ENHRY and SYGVKD. The CDR3 spans 12 residues. Trimming took off 11 bases at V and 1 base at J, with 11 bases between the two ends.

Here the CDR3 DNA reads TGTGCCAGCAGCTTACTGGACACATTGAACACTGAAGCTTTCTTT. This codes for CASSLLDTLNTEAFF. V is TRBV7-6 and J is TRBJ1-1, with D maybe TRBD1 (5 bases). The CDR3 length is 15 residues. Trimming removed 2 bases at V and 0 bases at J, with 10 bases between. Germline V lookup: CDR1 SGHVS, CDR2 FNYEAQ.

This clonotype has a handful of counts. The chain links TRBV28 to TRBJ1-5; D is perhaps TRBD1 (6 bases). The ends were cut back, 3 bases at V and 6 bases at J, with 18 bases in the middle. From germline, CDR1 is MDHEN and CDR2 SYDVKM. This CDR3 region has 16 residues. The CDR3 is CASSFRTAAVGQPQHF. The DNA of the CDR3 is TGTGCCAGCAGTTTTCGGACAGCCGCGGTTGGTCAGCCCCAGCATTTT.

With regard to this clonotype: The junction departs from the called germline gene at one end, perhaps through a read error. This sequence joins TRBV7-3 and TRBJ2-6; D is possibly TRBD2 (6 bases). CDR1 and CDR2 from the germline V gene are SGHTA and FQGTGA. The CDR3 has 16 amino acids. The CDR3 bases are TGTGCCAGAAGCTCCAAGGCGGGGACTGGGGCCAACGTCCTGACTTTC. It is translated as CARSSKAGTGANVLTF.

The chain employs TRBV20-1 and TRBJ1-1, with no clear D. The V end lost 3 bases, the J end lost 4 bases, and 12 bases lay between the germline ends. CDR1 and CDR2 (germline): DFQATT, SNEGSKA (reference sequence). CDR3 length equals 13 residues. CDR3 coding DNA: TGCAGTGCTAGTTTGGGCTCGCCCACTGAAGCTTTCTTT. Protein product: CSASLGSPTEAFF.

This clonotype was detected only a few times. The chain uses TRBV5-1 and TRBJ2-3; 7 bases agree with TRBD2. Germline V lookup: CDR1 SGHRS, CDR2 YFSETQ. Germline trimming cut 7 bases from V and 6 bases from J; bases unmatched to any gene: 14. The CDR3 runs to 15 residues. In nucleotides, the CDR3 is TGCGCCAGCCAGCCAGCGGGGCTAGGTGGCGATACGCAGTATTTT. Translation: CASQPAGLGGDTQYF. Full variable domain (rest looked up from reference TRBV5-1 and TRBJ2-3): KAGVTQTPRYLIKTRGQQVTLSCSPISGHRSVSWYQQTPGQGLQFLFEYFSETQRNKGNFPGRFSGRQFSNSRSEMNVSTLELGDSALYLCASQPAGLGGDTQYFGPGTRLTVL.